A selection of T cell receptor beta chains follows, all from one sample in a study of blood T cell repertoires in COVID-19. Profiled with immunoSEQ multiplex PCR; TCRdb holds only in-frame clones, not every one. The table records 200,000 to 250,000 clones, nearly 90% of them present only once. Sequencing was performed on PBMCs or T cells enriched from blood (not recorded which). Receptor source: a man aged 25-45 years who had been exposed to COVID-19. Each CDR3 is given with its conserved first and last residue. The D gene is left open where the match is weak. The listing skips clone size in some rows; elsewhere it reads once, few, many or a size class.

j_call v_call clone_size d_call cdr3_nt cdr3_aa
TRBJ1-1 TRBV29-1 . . TGCAGCGTTCGGTGGTACAACACTGAAGCTTTCTTT CSVRWYNTEAFF
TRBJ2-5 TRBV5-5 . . TGTGCCAGCAGGGGCGATTCAGAGACCCAGTACTTC CASRGDSETQYF
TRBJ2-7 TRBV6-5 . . TGTGCCAGCAAGGGCAGGGTCTACGAGCAGTACTTC CASKGRVYEQYF
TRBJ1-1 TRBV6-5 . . TGTGCCAGTCAAAAAGAAAGGCGGACTGAAGTTTTCTTT CASQKERRTEVFF
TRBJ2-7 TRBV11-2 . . TGTGCCAGCAGCCCCGGTAGACAGGTGGGCTACGAGCAGTACTTC CASSPGRQVGYEQYF
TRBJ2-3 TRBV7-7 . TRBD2 TGTGCCAGCAGCGATAGCGGGGATGGCACAGATACGCAGTATTTT CASSDSGDGTDTQYF
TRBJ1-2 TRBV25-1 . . TGTGCCAGCAGTGAGCCGGGACATACCTATGGCTACACCTTC CASSEPGHTYGYTF
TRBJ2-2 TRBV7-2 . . TGTGCCAGCAGCCAACGGGGTGGACAGATCAACACCGGGGAGCTGTTTTTT CASSQRGGQINTGELFF
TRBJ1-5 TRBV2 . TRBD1 TGTGCCAGCACTCCAGACAGGGGCAATCAGCCCCAGCATTTT CASTPDRGNQPQHF
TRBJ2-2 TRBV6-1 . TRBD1 TGTGCCAGCAGTGAGCAGACAGGGGTGAGGACCGGGGAGCTGTTTTTT CASSEQTGVRTGELFF
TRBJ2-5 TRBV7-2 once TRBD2 TGTGCCAGCAGCCAACGACGAGCGGGGTTTCAAGAGACCCAGTACTTC CASSQRRAGFQETQYF
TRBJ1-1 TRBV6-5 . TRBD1 TGTGCCAGCAGTTACAGGGTACCGGGACAGCACAATGAAGCTTTCTTT CASSYRVPGQHNEAFF
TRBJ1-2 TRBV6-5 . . TGTGCCAGCAGTTACTCCGACAGGCAGAACTATGGCTACACCTTC CASSYSDRQNYGYTF
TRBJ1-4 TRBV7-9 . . TGTGCCAGCAGCTTAGCGGAGGGGAGCAATGAAAAACTGTTTTTT CASSLAEGSNEKLFF
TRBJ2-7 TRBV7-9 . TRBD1 TGTGCCAGCAGCCCCCGACAGGGGGCTTTCTACGAGCAGTACTTC CASSPRQGAFYEQYF
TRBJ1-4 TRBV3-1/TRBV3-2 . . TGTGCCAGCAGCCCCTCGTCGACTCGTAATGAAAAACTGTTTTTT CASSPSSTRNEKLFF
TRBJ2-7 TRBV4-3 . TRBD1 TGCGCCAGCAGCCCAGGGACAGAAACCTACGAGCAGTACTTC CASSPGTETYEQYF
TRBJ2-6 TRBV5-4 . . TGTGCCAGCAGCCAAGGACTGCTAGACTCTGGGGCCAACGTCCTGACTTTC CASSQGLLDSGANVLTF
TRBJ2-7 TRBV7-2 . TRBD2 TGTGCCAGCAGCTCACTAGCGGGGCCCCCCTACGAGCAGTACTTC CASSSLAGPPYEQYF
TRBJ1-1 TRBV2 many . TGTGCCAGCAGGTCAATGAACACTGAAGCTTTCTTT CASRSMNTEAFF
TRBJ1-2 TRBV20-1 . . TGCAGTGCTAGACAGGGTGGAGGCTACACCTTC CSARQGGGYTF
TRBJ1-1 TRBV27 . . TGTGCCAGCAGTTTGACCTTAGCTTCTGAAGCTTTCTTT CASSLTLASEAFF
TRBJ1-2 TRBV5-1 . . TGCGCCAGCAGCTTAGAGGAGCGAGGGAACTATGGCTACACCTTC CASSLEERGNYGYTF
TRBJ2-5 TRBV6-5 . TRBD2 TGTGCCAGCTTTTCTAGCGGAAGTGAGACCCAGTACTTC CASFSSGSETQYF
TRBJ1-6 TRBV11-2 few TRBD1 TGTGCCAGCAGCGACGGACAGGGGAGGCAGTCACCCCTCCACTTT CASSDGQGRQSPLHF
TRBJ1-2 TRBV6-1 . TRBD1 TGTGCCAGCAGTGAAAGGTGGACAGGGGGGAGTGGCTACACCTTC CASSERWTGGSGYTF
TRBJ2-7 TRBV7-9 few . TGTGCCAGTCGCCCTGCGTCCACTGACTCCTACGAGCAGTACTTC CASRPASTDSYEQYF
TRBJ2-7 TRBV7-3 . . TGTGCCAGCAGCACAACAAACAGGGACGAGCAGTACTTC CASSTTNRDEQYF